Below, 23 T cell receptor beta chains from the same sample are listed, as sequenced in a study of blood T cell repertoires in COVID-19 (dated by TCRdb to 2020 to 2021). Library method: the immunoSEQ multiplex PCR assay. As stored in TCRdb, this immuneACCESS dataset retains in-frame rearrangements with V and J assigned. A fraction of the clones does not appear; measured against another copy, unresolved V genes explain less than half of the discrepancy, and the remainder lacks a known reason. Here the sample has around 58,000 clones; around 80% occur a single time. Around 4% of the sample is held by the ten biggest clonotypes. The sequenced material came from PBMCs or T cells enriched from blood (not recorded which). These receptors came from a woman in her 40s with acute COVID-19.

This clone was observed a few times. The gene calls are TRBV27 and TRBJ2-7; TRBD1 matches at 7 bases. The length of the CDR3 is 14 residues. Unmatched junction bases numbered 6, after V lost 5 bases and J lost 2 bases. The V gene's germline CDR1 is MNHEY and CDR2 SMNVEV (reference sequence). This chain's CDR3 is CASSPRTGTYEQYF. The CDR3 bases are TGTGCCAGCAGTCCGCGGACAGGAACCTACGAGCAGTACTTC.

The genes are TRBV28 and TRBJ1-4; no firm D call. This CDR3 spans 14 amino acids. Germline V gives CDR1 MDHEN, CDR2 SYDVKM. V was pared by 4 bases and J by 6 bases, with 12 bases between. CDR3 region: CASSYWGVDEKLFF. CDR3 DNA sequence: TGTGCCAGCAGTTATTGGGGAGTAGATGAAAAACTGTTTTTT.

The chain uses TRBV6-5 and TRBJ1-2; 9 positions match TRBD1. Germline V gene sequence: CDR1 MNHEY, CDR2 SVGAGI. CDR3 size: 15 residues. V lost 4 bases and J lost 4; bases outside the gene matches: 7. CDR3 sequence reads: CASSSSPTGGYGYTF. The CDR3 DNA follows: TGTGCCAGCAGTTCCTCGCCGACAGGGGGCTATGGCTACACCTTC.

The CDR3 protein is CASRGDRGRTGYTF. CDR3 bases: TGTGCCAGTAGGGGAGACAGGGGGAGAACTGGCTACACCTTC. The chain links TRBV19 to TRBJ1-2; 9 positions match TRBD1. V was clipped by 6 bases and J by 7 bases; unmatched bases: 9. This CDR3 has 14 residues. The germline gives CDR1 LNHDA, CDR2 SQIVND (reference sequence).

This clone was seen just once. The genes are TRBV15 and TRBJ1-6; 7 nucleotides line up with TRBD1. The CDR3 covers 16 residues. CDR1 is LNHNV, CDR2 YYDKDF, per germline (reference sequence). The trim removed 2 bases at V and 8 bases at J, leaving 9 bases unmatched. In nucleotides, the CDR3 is TGTGCCACCAGCAGACCACCAGGGGGTCTGGATTCACCCCTCCACTTT. It translates to CATSRPPGGLDSPLHF.

The chain combines TRBV27 with TRBJ2-1; TRBD2 is a possible D gene (6 bases). The CDR3 spans 15 residues. CDR1 and CDR2 (germline): MNHEY, SMNVEV (reference sequence). Trimming shortened V by 4 bases and J by 10 bases, and 20 bases separated the two germline ends. DNA of the CDR3: TGTGCCAGCAGTTCGATGGGACTGGCTCCTCCCGAGCAGTTCTTC. It translates to CASSSMGLAPPEQFF.

V and J are TRBV27 and TRBJ2-2, with 10 bases aligning to TRBD2. The CDR3 spans 15 residues. The germline CDR1 and CDR2 sequences are MNHEY and SMNVEV (reference sequence). Losses at the gene ends were 2 bases for V and 8 bases for J; bases not matched to a gene: 5. The CDR3 here is CASSLLAGDGGELFF. The CDR3 region has the DNA TGTGCCAGCAGTTTACTAGCGGGAGATGGGGGGGAGCTGTTTTTT.

J is TRBJ1-4 and V is TRBV7-8; no reliable D call. Per germline, CDR1 SGHVS and CDR2 FQNEAQ. This CDR3 contains 12 residues. The ends were cut back, 2 bases at V and 8 bases at J, with 6 bases in the middle. CDR3 DNA: TGTGCCAGCAGCTTACGTTTCGAAAAACTGTTTTTT. It encodes CASSLRFEKLFF.

CDR3 in DNA: TGTGCCAGCAGTGACCTATCACCACTAGCGGGAGGCACAGATACGCAGTATTTT. Translated: CASSDLSPLAGGTDTQYF. The chain carries TRBV28 and TRBJ2-3, with 11 positions matching TRBD2. V lost 5 bases and J lost 1; bases outside the gene matches: 11. CDR1 and CDR2 from the germline V gene are MDHEN and SYDVKM. The CDR3 runs 18 residues.

This clone has a handful of counts. J is TRBJ1-2 and V is TRBV6-5; TRBD1 might be the D (6 bases). Deletions cut 6 bases from V and 4 bases from J, with 12 bases between. This CDR3 is built from 13 residues. Looked up from germline, CDR1 is MNHEY and CDR2 is SVGAGI. The CDR3 region has the DNA TGTGCCAGCAGCCCCGGACAGATCTATGGCTACACCTTC. Its translation is CASSPGQIYGYTF.

The chain uses TRBV6-5 and TRBJ2-7; D might be TRBD2 (6 bases). The CDR3 covers 15 residues. Germline V gene lookup returns CDR1 MNHEY and CDR2 SVGAGI. V was shortened by 6 bases and J by 6 bases, with 21 bases between the two germline ends. The chain's CDR3 is CASSPTSNRVGEQYV. CDR3 in DNA: TGTGCCAGCAGCCCGACTAGTAATCGAGTTGGCGAGCAGTACGTC.

V and J are TRBV2 and TRBJ2-1, with D possibly TRBD1 on 7 matching bases. Germline CDR1 SNHLY, CDR2 FYNNEI. This CDR3 is 18 amino acids long. With 3 bases removed from V and 7 bases from J, the gap between germline ends came to 25 bases. This CDR3 is CASSDPARGTEIPNEQFF. The CDR3 coding sequence is TGTGCCAGCAGTGACCCCGCTCGGGGGACAGAGATACCTAATGAGCAGTTCTTC.

The chain joins TRBV9 to TRBJ2-7; perhaps TRBD1 as D (6 bases). V lost 0 bases and J lost 0, with 10 bases in between. This CDR3 spans 15 amino acids. Germline V lookup: CDR1 SGDLS, CDR2 YYNGEE. CDR3 DNA sequence: TGTGCCAGCAGCGTAGGGTGGACAGACTCCTACGAGCAGTACTTC. Its protein is CASSVGWTDSYEQYF.

This chain's CDR3 is CASLGQGSEKLFF. In nucleotides, the CDR3 is TGTGCCAGCCTAGGACAGGGAAGTGAAAAACTGTTTTTT. The chain is built from TRBV6-6 and TRBJ1-4, with 8 nucleotides matching TRBD1. Germline lookup yields CDR1 MNHNY and CDR2 SVGAGI (reference sequence). The CDR3 extends over 13 amino acids. The ends lost 8 bases at V and 7 bases at J; junction bases unmatched: 6.

The chain couples TRBV4-1 to TRBJ2-3; a possible D gene is TRBD2 (5 bases). CDR3 length equals 13 residues. With 4 bases removed from V and 10 bases from J, the gap between germline ends came to 15 bases. Germline lookup yields CDR1 MGHRA and CDR2 YSYEKL. The CDR3 loop reads CASSRTRGEAQYF. The CDR3, as DNA: TGCGCCAGCAGCCGTACTCGGGGTGAGGCGCAGTATTTT.

This chain uses TRBV28 with TRBJ1-3, with TRBD1 matching over 8 bases. CDR1 MDHEN and CDR2 SYDVKM come from the germline V gene. The CDR3 contains 15 residues. J gave up 3 bases and V 3 bases, and 4 bases lay outside the gene matches. The CDR3 reads CASSLTGVDGNTIYF. CDR3 nucleotides: TGTGCCAGCAGTTTGACAGGGGTCGATGGAAACACCATATATTTT.

The chain employs TRBV9 and TRBJ2-1; D may be TRBD2 (5 bases). CDR1 SGDLS and CDR2 YYNGEE come from the germline V gene. The V end lost 0 bases, the J end lost 2 bases, and 9 bases lay between the germline ends. This CDR3 comprises 15 residues. The CDR3 DNA follows: TGTGCCAGCAGCGTAGGGGCCGGGACCTACAATGAGCAGTTCTTC. Translated, it gives CASSVGAGTYNEQFF. Based on the CDR3 plus reference TRBV9 and TRBJ2-1, the full variable domain is DSGVTQTPKHLITATGQRVTLRCSPRSGDLSVYWYQQSLDQGLQFLIQYYNGEERAKGNILERFSAQQFPDLHSELNLSSLELGDSALYFCASSVGAGTYNEQFFGPGTRLTVL.

V gene TRBV11-1 combines with J gene TRBJ2-1; 7 bases map to TRBD1. The CDR3 sequence is 12 residues long. Germline values: CDR1 SGHAT, CDR2 FQDESV (reference sequence). Trimming took 4 bases from V and 8 from J; bases not matched to a gene: 2. The CDR3 DNA is TGTGCCAGCAGCTATACAGGGGATGAGCAGTTCTTC. Translation gives CASSYTGDEQFF.

The gene calls are TRBV5-4 and TRBJ2-1; TRBD2 matches at 11 bases. V gave up 0 bases and J gave up 4 bases; unmatched junction bases: 6. The CDR3 has 17 residues. Germline-derived CDR1 and CDR2 are SGHNT and YYREEE (reference sequence). The CDR3 DNA sequence: TGTGCCAGCAGCTTGGAAGGGGGACTAGCGGTTTACAATGAGCAGTTCTTC. Translating gives CASSLEGGLAVYNEQFF. The full variable domain, rest sourced from reference TRBV5-4 and TRBJ2-1, is ETGVTQSPTHLIKTRGQQVTLRCSSQSGHNTVSWYQQALGQGPQFIFQYYREEENGRGNFPPRFSGLQFPNYSSELNVNALELDDSALYLCASSLEGGLAVYNEQFFGPGTRLTVL.

The V call is TRBV11-2, the J call TRBJ2-7, with 7 bases fitting TRBD2. The CDR3 runs to 14 residues. The V and J ends lost 5 bases and 12 bases, in that order; junction bases with no gene match: 16. Per the germline V gene, CDR1 is SGHAT and CDR2 is FQNNGV. Here the CDR3 DNA reads TGTGCCAGCAGCACTAACCCGGCGGGAGCAGCTCTGTACTTC. The encoded protein is CASSTNPAGAALYF.

A few counts support this clone. This chain connects TRBV27 to TRBJ1-1; D is perhaps TRBD1 (5 bases). CDR1 is MNHEY, CDR2 SMNVEV, per germline (reference sequence). V lost 3 bases and J lost 1, with 9 bases in between. There are 14 residues in the CDR3. The CDR3 coding sequence is TGTGCCAGCAGTTTGCGGGGGTCGAACACTGAAGCTTTCTTT. Amino acids: CASSLRGSNTEAFF.

The rearrangement joins TRBV6-6 to TRBJ1-6; no clear D gene. This CDR3 region has 15 residues. Germline V CDR1 and CDR2: MNHNY, SVGAGI (reference sequence). The V end lost 5 bases, the J end lost 9 bases, and 17 bases lay between the germline ends. CDR3 amino acids: CASSETRGESSPLHF. The DNA for the CDR3 is TGTGCCAGCAGTGAGACACGGGGTGAGAGTTCACCCCTCCACTTT.

Only a few counts were recorded for this clone. This chain joins TRBV5-4 and TRBJ1-1; D call uncertain. CDR1 is SGHNT and CDR2 is YYREEE in the germline V gene (reference sequence). With 4 bases removed from V and 0 bases from J, the gap between germline ends came to 7 bases. The CDR3 totals 13 residues. CDR3 bases: TGTGCCAGCAGCGGGCACCTGAACACTGAAGCTTTCTTT. Translation: CASSGHLNTEAFF.